This TCR beta chain was observed in a study of T cells in Graves' hyperthyroidism and ophthalmopathy. On the study more broadly: Peripheral blood sampling occurred at initial diagnosis, before any treatment. Study-wide findings and caveats: Blood shared most expanded thyroid clonotypes above 0.001.

This clonotype was picked up a small number of times. Antigen specificity is unknown. TCR beta CDR3 regions were amplified from RNA. HTBI primers were used for first-round RT-PCR of the TCR CDR3. TCRdb reanalysed the multiplex PCR reads using MiXCR and keeps one entry per CDR3 protein. The sample yields hundreds of thousands of distinct CDR3 sequences, around 15% seen once. A roughly 9.7 ml volume of fresh peripheral blood provided the PBMCs. V trimming: 11 bases; J trimming: 4 bases; junction bases outside the gene matches: 7. The CDR3 runs 14 residues. CDR1 is LNHDA and CDR2 is SQIVND in the germline V gene (reference sequence).

The TCR was taken from a woman between 35 and 50 years old with Graves' hyperthyroidism. The sequenced material came from blood. The rearrangement joins TRBV19 to TRBJ2-2, with 10 bases aligning to TRBD1. CDR3 loop: CASNWDRGTGELFF. DNA for the CDR3: TGTGCCTCCAATTGGGACAGGGGCACCGGGGAGCTGTTTTTT.